This T cell receptor beta chain is from a study of T cell responses to AZD1222 COVID-19 vaccine. Generated by immunoSEQ multiplex PCR, the TCRdb table keeps only in-frame clones and is missing some. Here the sample spans about 160,000 clones, around 95% being singletons. Notes on this clone: As yet, its antigen is unknown.

Germline V gives CDR1 SQVTM, CDR2 ANQGSEA. J was trimmed by 2 bases and V by 6 bases; bases with no gene match: 5. The CDR3 sequence is 14 residues long. General study results and limits: With dominance at 160-218 and 743-854, vaccine-associated CD4 TCRs spanned spike. Repertoire collection took place solely once the T cell response had peaked. Targets within unmutated variant regions were reportedly found for nearly half of spike-specific TCRs. White British people made up most donors, females outnumbered males, and clonal diversity was possibly underestimated.

The source of this sequence is an adult in good health. The rearrangement links TRBV29-1 to TRBJ2-1, with TRBD2 matching over 9 bases. Sequenced material: peripheral blood, taken on day 0 of AZD1222 vaccination. CDR3 in DNA: TGCAGCGTCCGACTAGCGGCAACCTACAATGAGCAGTTCTTC. As protein: CSVRLAATYNEQFF.